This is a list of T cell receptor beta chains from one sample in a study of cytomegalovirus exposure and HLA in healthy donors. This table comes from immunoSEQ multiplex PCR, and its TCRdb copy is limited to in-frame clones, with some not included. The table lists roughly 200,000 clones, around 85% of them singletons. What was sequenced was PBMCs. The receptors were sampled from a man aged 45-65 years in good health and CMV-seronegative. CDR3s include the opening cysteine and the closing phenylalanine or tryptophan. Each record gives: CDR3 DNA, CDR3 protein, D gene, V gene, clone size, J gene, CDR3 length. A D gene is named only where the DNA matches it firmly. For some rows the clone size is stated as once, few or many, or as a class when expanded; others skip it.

CDR3nt: TGTGCCTGGAGTCCGGGGTTACATGAAAAACTGTTTTTT
CDR3aa: CAWSPGLHEKLFF
d_gene: .
v_gene: TRBV30
abundance: .
j_gene: TRBJ1-4
len: 13

CDR3nt: TGTGCCAGCAGCTACTTCCCGCCGGGACAGGGGGGAGATACGCAGTATTTT
CDR3aa: CASSYFPPGQGGDTQYF
d_gene: TRBD1
v_gene: TRBV11-2
abundance: .
j_gene: TRBJ2-3
len: 17

CDR3nt: TGTGCCAGCAGTCTCCGGGACACCACTGAAGCTTTCTTT
CDR3aa: CASSLRDTTEAFF
d_gene: .
v_gene: TRBV11-1
abundance: .
j_gene: TRBJ1-1
len: 13

CDR3nt: TGTGCCAGTAGTGGAATCGGGAAAGGGACATCCTACAATGAGCAGTTCTTC
CDR3aa: CASSGIGKGTSYNEQFF
d_gene: .
v_gene: TRBV19
abundance: .
j_gene: TRBJ2-1
len: 17

CDR3nt: TGTGCCAGCAGCTTTAACTACGAGCAGTACTTC
CDR3aa: CASSFNYEQYF
d_gene: .
v_gene: TRBV5-4
abundance: few
j_gene: TRBJ2-7
len: 11

CDR3nt: TGTGCCAGCAGTTACGAAGGAGGGACCACATACGAGCAGTACTTC
CDR3aa: CASSYEGGTTYEQYF
d_gene: .
v_gene: TRBV6-8
abundance: .
j_gene: TRBJ2-7
len: 15

CDR3nt: TGTGCCAGCAGCTTGCCCCGGACACAGTTCTACGAGCAGTACTTC
CDR3aa: CASSLPRTQFYEQYF
d_gene: .
v_gene: TRBV7-2
abundance: .
j_gene: TRBJ2-7
len: 15

CDR3nt: TGTGCCAGCAGTGCCTCCGGAGGGTCCAGGACCCAGTACTTC
CDR3aa: CASSASGGSRTQYF
d_gene: .
v_gene: TRBV2
abundance: .
j_gene: TRBJ2-5
len: 14

CDR3nt: TGTGCCAGCAGCTACGGGACTAGCGGAGCCTACAATGAGCAGTTCTTC
CDR3aa: CASSYGTSGAYNEQFF
d_gene: TRBD2
v_gene: TRBV7-8
abundance: .
j_gene: TRBJ2-1
len: 16

CDR3nt: TGTGCCAGCAGTACCGGCGGACTAGTTCGGTACGAGCAGTACTTC
CDR3aa: CASSTGGLVRYEQYF
d_gene: TRBD2
v_gene: TRBV6-5
abundance: .
j_gene: TRBJ2-7
len: 15

CDR3nt: TGTGCCAGCAGTCCGACGGGGTACGAGCAGTACTTC
CDR3aa: CASSPTGYEQYF
d_gene: .
v_gene: TRBV2
abundance: .
j_gene: TRBJ2-7
len: 12

CDR3nt: TGCAGTGCCGAAGGGGACAATGGCTACACCTTC
CDR3aa: CSAEGDNGYTF
d_gene: .
v_gene: TRBV20-1
abundance: .
j_gene: TRBJ1-2
len: 11

CDR3nt: TGTGCCACCCACCTTAGCGGGAGGGCGGCAGATACGCAGTATTTT
CDR3aa: CATHLSGRAADTQYF
d_gene: TRBD2
v_gene: TRBV19
abundance: .
j_gene: TRBJ2-3
len: 15

CDR3nt: TGTGCCACCCGAACCGGACTTCTGAACACTGAAGCTTTCTTT
CDR3aa: CATRTGLLNTEAFF
d_gene: .
v_gene: TRBV27
abundance: .
j_gene: TRBJ1-1
len: 14

CDR3nt: TGTGCCAGCAGCCGCTACAGGGGCGGAGGGGACACTGAAGCTTTCTTT
CDR3aa: CASSRYRGGGDTEAFF
d_gene: TRBD1
v_gene: TRBV14
abundance: few
j_gene: TRBJ1-1
len: 16

CDR3nt: TGTGCCAGCAGTTTCTCTATCCCCAGACAGGGGGCATGGTCCTACGAGCAGTACTTC
CDR3aa: CASSFSIPRQGAWSYEQYF
d_gene: TRBD1
v_gene: TRBV28
abundance: once
j_gene: TRBJ2-7
len: 19

CDR3nt: TGTGCCAGCAGTTCGGGACAGGGGGCTCAACAGCCCCAGCATTTT
CDR3aa: CASSSGQGAQQPQHF
d_gene: TRBD1
v_gene: TRBV27
abundance: .
j_gene: TRBJ1-5
len: 15

CDR3nt: TGTGCCAGCAGCCAGGGGGGGACCCAGTACTTC
CDR3aa: CASSQGGTQYF
d_gene: .
v_gene: TRBV7-9
abundance: few
j_gene: TRBJ2-5
len: 11

CDR3nt: TGTGCCAGTAGTCCGTCTGAGTTCAACGAGCAGTACTTC
CDR3aa: CASSPSEFNEQYF
d_gene: .
v_gene: TRBV19
abundance: .
j_gene: TRBJ2-7
len: 13

CDR3nt: TGTGCCAGTAGTACCCGGACTAGCGGGATGGCCAACAATGAGCAGTTCTTC
CDR3aa: CASSTRTSGMANNEQFF
d_gene: TRBD2
v_gene: TRBV19
abundance: once
j_gene: TRBJ2-1
len: 17

CDR3nt: TGTGCCTGGACCCCCGGCTATGGCTACACCTTC
CDR3aa: CAWTPGYGYTF
d_gene: .
v_gene: TRBV30
abundance: .
j_gene: TRBJ1-2
len: 11

CDR3nt: TGTGCCAGCAGCCTGACTCCGGCCAACACTGAAGCTTTCTTT
CDR3aa: CASSLTPANTEAFF
d_gene: .
v_gene: TRBV6-5
abundance: .
j_gene: TRBJ1-1
len: 14

CDR3nt: TGTGCCAGCAGCTTAATAATTAGCGGGAGTAGAGAGACCCAGTACTTC
CDR3aa: CASSLIISGSRETQYF
d_gene: TRBD2
v_gene: TRBV11-2
abundance: .
j_gene: TRBJ2-5
len: 16

CDR3nt: TGTGCCAGCAGCCGGACAACAGGGACTAATGAAAAACTGTTTTTT
CDR3aa: CASSRTTGTNEKLFF
d_gene: .
v_gene: TRBV25-1
abundance: .
j_gene: TRBJ1-4
len: 15

CDR3nt: TGTGCCAGCAGCTTCACAGGGAGCTATGGCTACACCTTC
CDR3aa: CASSFTGSYGYTF
d_gene: .
v_gene: TRBV5-4
abundance: few
j_gene: TRBJ1-2
len: 13

CDR3nt: TGTGCCAGCAGTGAGCTAGGGGGTTCCTACAATGAGCAGTTCTTC
CDR3aa: CASSELGGSYNEQFF
d_gene: .
v_gene: TRBV2
abundance: .
j_gene: TRBJ2-1
len: 15

CDR3nt: TGTGCCAGCAGTTTAGTACAGAAAGAGCAGTACTTC
CDR3aa: CASSLVQKEQYF
d_gene: .
v_gene: TRBV28
abundance: .
j_gene: TRBJ2-7
len: 12

CDR3nt: TGTGCCAGCAGCTCCCTTGTGGGACAGGGGGCCGACGAGCAGTACTTC
CDR3aa: CASSSLVGQGADEQYF
d_gene: TRBD1
v_gene: TRBV11-2
abundance: .
j_gene: TRBJ2-7
len: 16

CDR3nt: TGTGCCAGCAGTTACCGGACAGGGTTTGAAGCTTTCTTT
CDR3aa: CASSYRTGFEAFF
d_gene: TRBD1
v_gene: TRBV6-5
abundance: .
j_gene: TRBJ1-1
len: 13

CDR3nt: TGTGCCAGCAGTCCCGGGGGGGAGGAAAAACTGTTTTTT
CDR3aa: CASSPGGEEKLFF
d_gene: .
v_gene: TRBV6-1
abundance: .
j_gene: TRBJ1-4
len: 13

CDR3nt: TGTGCCAGTAGTCAAGGAGTAGCGGGAGCCTACGAGCAGTACTTC
CDR3aa: CASSQGVAGAYEQYF
d_gene: TRBD2
v_gene: TRBV19
abundance: .
j_gene: TRBJ2-7
len: 15

CDR3nt: TGCGCCAGCAGCCTGGAGGGGGCTTCGTACACCTTC
CDR3aa: CASSLEGASYTF
d_gene: TRBD1
v_gene: TRBV5-1
abundance: .
j_gene: TRBJ1-2
len: 12

CDR3nt: TGTGCCAGCAGCAAGCCGGGACTCACCTACGAGCAGTACTTC
CDR3aa: CASSKPGLTYEQYF
d_gene: .
v_gene: TRBV5-6
abundance: .
j_gene: TRBJ2-7
len: 14

CDR3nt: TGTGCCAGCAGCTTTCCGACTAGCGGGAGTGAGACCCAGTACTTC
CDR3aa: CASSFPTSGSETQYF
d_gene: TRBD2
v_gene: TRBV7-2
abundance: .
j_gene: TRBJ2-5
len: 15

CDR3nt: TGCGCCAGCAGCCATCAACTAGCGGTCCTCGGGAACGAGCAGTACTTC
CDR3aa: CASSHQLAVLGNEQYF
d_gene: TRBD2
v_gene: TRBV5-1
abundance: .
j_gene: TRBJ2-7
len: 16

CDR3nt: TGTGCCAGTAGAGGATCGGGCAGGGGGCTCGGCTACACCTTC
CDR3aa: CASRGSGRGLGYTF
d_gene: TRBD1
v_gene: TRBV19
abundance: .
j_gene: TRBJ1-2
len: 14

CDR3nt: TGTGCCAGCAGCTCATATAGCGGGAGGGTAAATGAGCAGTTCTTC
CDR3aa: CASSSYSGRVNEQFF
d_gene: TRBD2
v_gene: TRBV7-9
abundance: .
j_gene: TRBJ2-1
len: 15

CDR3nt: TGTGCCAGCAGTCCTCTAGACAGGTGGGGTGACGGGGAGCTGTTTTTT
CDR3aa: CASSPLDRWGDGELFF
d_gene: .
v_gene: TRBV6-6
abundance: once
j_gene: TRBJ2-2
len: 16

CDR3nt: TGTGCCAGCAGGCCAACCACAGGGCTTAGAACGTGCGAGCAGTACTTC
CDR3aa: CASRPTTGLRTCEQYF
d_gene: .
v_gene: TRBV7-9
abundance: once
j_gene: TRBJ2-7
len: 16

CDR3nt: TGTGCCAGCAGCTGGGGCGGGACAGGGAGCAATCAGCCCCAGCATTTT
CDR3aa: CASSWGGTGSNQPQHF
d_gene: TRBD1
v_gene: TRBV7-2
abundance: .
j_gene: TRBJ1-5
len: 16

CDR3nt: TGTGCCAGTAGTTTACGAGGGCCGAACACCGGGGAGCTGTTTTTT
CDR3aa: CASSLRGPNTGELFF
d_gene: .
v_gene: TRBV19
abundance: .
j_gene: TRBJ2-2
len: 15

CDR3nt: TGTGCCAGCAGCCGCCTCCGGGCCGCGGGGGCAGATACGCAGTATTTT
CDR3aa: CASSRLRAAGADTQYF
d_gene: TRBD2
v_gene: TRBV7-2
abundance: .
j_gene: TRBJ2-3
len: 16

CDR3nt: TGCGCCAGCAGCCCCGATCCGACTAGCGGGAGGTTCGATGAGCAGTTCTTC
CDR3aa: CASSPDPTSGRFDEQFF
d_gene: TRBD2
v_gene: TRBV5-1
abundance: .
j_gene: TRBJ2-1
len: 17

CDR3nt: TGCGCCAGCAGCTTGGTTCCCACATTATCGAACACTGAAGCTTTCTTT
CDR3aa: CASSLVPTLSNTEAFF
d_gene: .
v_gene: TRBV5-1
abundance: .
j_gene: TRBJ1-1
len: 16

CDR3nt: TGTGCCAGCAGCACGTCAGAGAACACCGGGGAGCTGTTTTTT
CDR3aa: CASSTSENTGELFF
d_gene: .
v_gene: TRBV5-5
abundance: .
j_gene: TRBJ2-2
len: 14

CDR3nt: TGTGCCAGCAGTAGAGACAGGGGCCTTTTGAACACCGGGGAGCTGTTTTTT
CDR3aa: CASSRDRGLLNTGELFF
d_gene: TRBD1
v_gene: TRBV7-8
abundance: few
j_gene: TRBJ2-2
len: 17

CDR3nt: TGTGCCAGCAGCTTAACAAGCCAGAACACTGAAGCTTTCTTT
CDR3aa: CASSLTSQNTEAFF
d_gene: .
v_gene: TRBV7-3
abundance: .
j_gene: TRBJ1-1
len: 14

CDR3nt: TGTGCCATCAGTGAGTTCGACAGGGGATGGTACGAGCAGTACTTC
CDR3aa: CAISEFDRGWYEQYF
d_gene: TRBD1
v_gene: TRBV10-3
abundance: .
j_gene: TRBJ2-7
len: 15

CDR3nt: TGTGCCAGCAGTTACGGGCCCGCAACTAATGAAAAACTGTTTTTT
CDR3aa: CASSYGPATNEKLFF
d_gene: .
v_gene: TRBV6-5
abundance: .
j_gene: TRBJ1-4
len: 15

CDR3nt: TGTGCTAGTGGTTTGGTAACCCCAGCAGGGAACTATGGCTACACCTTC
CDR3aa: CASGLVTPAGNYGYTF
d_gene: .
v_gene: TRBV12-5
abundance: .
j_gene: TRBJ1-2
len: 16

CDR3nt: TGTGCCAGCAGTGAACGCGCTAGCGGGGGTCCCTACGAGCAGTACTTC
CDR3aa: CASSERASGGPYEQYF
d_gene: TRBD2
v_gene: TRBV6-1
abundance: .
j_gene: TRBJ2-7
len: 16

CDR3nt: TGTGCCAGCAGTTCCTCGGGACAGGAGACCTACGAGCAGTACTTC
CDR3aa: CASSSSGQETYEQYF
d_gene: TRBD1
v_gene: TRBV28
abundance: .
j_gene: TRBJ2-7
len: 15

CDR3nt: TGTGCCAGCAGTTTACTGGACAGCTACGAGCAGTACTTC
CDR3aa: CASSLLDSYEQYF
d_gene: .
v_gene: TRBV27
abundance: .
j_gene: TRBJ2-7
len: 13